This is a list of T cell receptor beta chains from one sample in a study of T cell responses to AZD1222 COVID-19 vaccine. The repertoire was sequenced with immunoSEQ multiplex PCR; TCRdb's copy has only in-frame clones and lacks some. Of just under 90,000 clones listed, about nine tenths are singletons. Sequenced here: peripheral blood, sampled 28 days after the second AZD1222 dose. These receptors were taken from an adult who received the AZD1222 COVID-19 vaccine. Each CDR3 is given with its conserved first and last residue. The order of the fields is CDR3 length, V gene, CDR3 protein.

14	TRBV28	CASSLSRGSYTIYF
15	TRBV7-9	CASSLGTGNYNEQFF
14	TRBV10-2	CASSMAGGNQPQHF
14	TRBV7-9	CASSSQVPQGKAFF
14	TRBV5-1	CASSLGAGYNEQFF
15	TRBV11-3	CASSLGWRGGLEQFF
13	TRBV12-3/TRBV12-4	CASGGDSNSPLHF
11	TRBV2	CASRGMQGYTF
16	TRBV7-8	CASSSTGGGVQETQYF
11	TRBV6-5	CASTIAYEQYF
12	TRBV6-6	CASSYSEGGYTF
13	TRBV28	CASSLDGNQPQHF
13	TRBV10-3	CAISVGGNQPQHF
16	TRBV30	CAWSGLLRTGVNTIYF
13	TRBV2	CASRGGGNYEQYF
13	TRBV6-5	CASSYLTRTEAFF
14	TRBV5-1	CASSESSYNSPLHF
15	TRBV5-1	CASSFVKTDSYGYTF
13	TRBV7-3	CASSLNKANEQFF
12	TRBV2	CASSVEREKLFF
15	TRBV5-6	CASSLFQRASTEAFF
16	TRBV7-6	CASSLAYGVPYNEQFF
11	TRBV5-1	CASSIQETQYF
17	TRBV28	CASSSPGLAGRTDTQYF
14	TRBV28	CASRQTGTNYGYTF
15	TRBV18	CASSPGQGVSTEAFF
16	TRBV7-2	CASTLGGGPPWETQYF
16	TRBV19	CASSLQGQGVFQPQHF
13	TRBV7-2	CASSPQANEKLFF
13	TRBV5-4	CASSFSSTDTQYF
17	TRBV27	CASSLWGSEGAWTEAFF
14	TRBV27	CASSGRDRGYGYTF
15	TRBV4-1	CASSPEGYSGNTIYF
16	TRBV4-2	CASSQVAGGFGQPQHF
19	TRBV2	CASSEALGAEDPGANVLTF
14	TRBV28	CASSSGGATDTQYF
16	TRBV7-6	CASSLGQRGVTDTQYF
14	TRBV13	CASSAPGREDEQYF
16	TRBV7-6	CASSFGGLPNTGELFF
13	TRBV24-1	CATSDLSGSGYTF